This TCR beta chain was recovered during a study of cytomegalovirus exposure and HLA in healthy donors. Findings of the study overall: Other equally common chains were less clonally expanded than HLA-associated TCR beta chains, a later analysis showed.

PCR used 60 Vbeta primers and 13 Jbeta primers. Some clones are missing from TCRdb's copy, which holds only in-frame ones; the method was immunoSEQ multiplex PCR. The sample totals around 140,000 clones. As regards this clone: The target antigen is unknown.

The TCR sequence derives from a woman aged 18-35 years in good health and CMV-seronegative. The specimen sequenced was PBMCs.

The CDR3 DNA reads as TGTGCCAGCGAAAAGTCCCGGGACAGGGGCCCGTTGAACACTGAAGCTTTCTTT. This gives the protein CASEKSRDRGPLNTEAFF. The chain combines TRBV14 with TRBJ1-1; TRBD1 matches 10 bases. Germline lookup yields CDR1 SGHDN and CDR2 FVKESK. There are 18 residues in the CDR3. With V trimmed by 8 bases and J by 0 bases, 15 bases remained unmatched.